These T cell receptor beta chains were read from a single sample in a study of identical twins. TCRdb re-analysed the 5' RACE reads in MiXCR, keeping a single row per CDR3 protein. The repertoire consists of some 730,000 distinct CDR3 sequences, with approximately 18% occurring once and the leading ten covering about an eighth. The same sample was also studied in work on T cells expressing NK-cell markers.

Specimen: PBMCs. The source is a woman between 18 and 30 years old in good health. The CDR3 runs from the conserved cysteine through the conserved F or W. Fields, in order: V gene, J gene, D gene, CDR3 length, clone size, CDR3 protein, CDR3 DNA. D genes are given only for firm matches. Part of the rows lack a size; the others show once, few, many or a class for expanded clones.

>TRBV20-1|TRBJ2-2|.|13|.
CSAGTLTTGELFF
TGCAGTGCTGGGACATTAACCACCGGGGAGCTGTTTTTT
>TRBV7-3|TRBJ2-7|TRBD1|14|.
CASSLSPDRGEQYF
TGTGCCAGCAGCTTATCCCCGGACAGGGGCGAGCAGTACTTC
>TRBV12-3/TRBV12-4|TRBJ2-1|.|13|.
CASILGANNEQFF
TGTGCCAGCATTCTGGGGGCCAACAATGAGCAGTTCTTC
>TRBV4-3|TRBJ2-1|.|15|few
CASSQDFLQGYEQFF
TGCGCCAGCAGCCAAGATTTCCTACAGGGATATGAGCAGTTCTTC
>TRBV20-1|TRBJ2-7|.|12|.
CSARESAYEQYF
TGCAGTGCTAGAGAATCAGCTTACGAGCAGTACTTC
>TRBV7-8|TRBJ1-5|.|16|.
CASSISTRAANQPQHF
TGTGCCAGCAGCATATCCACAAGGGCGGCCAATCAGCCCCAGCATTTT
>TRBV12-3/TRBV12-4|TRBJ2-5|TRBD2|15|few
CASSFALAGGETQYF
TGTGCCAGCAGTTTTGCTCTAGCGGGGGGGGAGACCCAGTACTTC
>TRBV4-1|TRBJ2-3|.|16|few
CASSQEGRVSTDTQYF
TGCGCCAGCAGCCAGGAAGGACGGGTGAGCACAGATACGCAGTATTTT
>TRBV12-3/TRBV12-4|TRBJ2-1|TRBD2|14|.
CASSFRGVHNEQFF
TGTGCCAGCAGTTTTCGGGGGGTCCACAATGAGCAGTTCTTC
>TRBV12-3/TRBV12-4|TRBJ2-1|TRBD2|14|.
CASSRQSGGNEQFF
TGTGCCAGCAGCCGACAGAGCGGGGGCAATGAGCAGTTCTTC
>TRBV20-1|TRBJ2-7|TRBD2|14|once
CSAPLAGGYYEQYF
TGCAGTGCGCCTCTAGCGGGAGGATACTACGAGCAGTACTTC
>TRBV6-5|TRBJ2-1|TRBD2|15|.
CASSYLAGPGDEQFF
TGTGCCAGCAGTTATCTAGCGGGACCGGGAGATGAGCAGTTCTTC
>TRBV6-5|TRBJ1-6|TRBD1|14|.
CASSYGQGLRHLHF
TGTGCCAGCAGCTATGGACAGGGTCTGCGCCACCTCCACTTT
>TRBV20-1|TRBJ2-5|TRBD2|14|.
CSSRGGPTLETQYF
TGCAGTTCTCGCGGGGGGCCCACTTTAGAGACCCAGTACTTC
>TRBV10-3|TRBJ1-5|.|17|.
CAISESRSGLGNQPQHF
TGTGCCATCAGTGAGTCGAGGTCAGGGTTAGGCAATCAGCCCCAGCATTTT
>TRBV27|TRBJ2-2|.|13|.
CASSFQGSEELFF
TGTGCCAGCAGTTTTCAGGGGTCCGAGGAGCTGTTTTTT
>TRBV4-2|TRBJ2-1|TRBD2|16|few
CASSFGGTSSYNEQFF
TGTGCCAGCAGCTTCGGGGGGACTAGCTCCTACAATGAGCAGTTCTTC
>TRBV4-3|TRBJ2-1|.|13|few
CASSQDLRGEQFF
TGCGCCAGCAGCCAAGATCTGCGCGGCGAGCAGTTCTTC
>TRBV5-5|TRBJ2-3|.|13|.
CASSPGPPREQYF
TGTGCCAGCAGTCCGGGGCCTCCCAGGGAGCAGTATTTT
>TRBV6-2/TRBV6-3|TRBJ2-7|.|15|few
CASSSPPDGAYEQYF
TGTGCCAGCAGTAGCCCCCCGGACGGGGCCTACGAGCAGTACTTC
>TRBV12-3/TRBV12-4|TRBJ1-5|.|13|many
CASSRRSDQPQHF
TGTGCCAGCAGTCGTCGTTCGGATCAGCCCCAGCATTTT
>TRBV29-1|TRBJ2-7|TRBD1|14|few
CSVRRTGGQYEQYF
TGCAGCGTCAGACGGACAGGGGGGCAGTACGAGCAGTACTTC
>TRBV4-2|TRBJ2-1|TRBD2|18|.
CASSQEPVSGRAGNEQFF
TGTGCCAGCAGCCAAGAGCCGGTTAGCGGGAGGGCAGGCAATGAGCAGTTCTTC
>TRBV6-1|TRBJ1-1|TRBD1|14|.
CASSGGQGNTEAFF
TGTGCCAGCAGTGGCGGACAGGGGAACACTGAAGCTTTCTTT
>TRBV7-9|TRBJ1-5|.|13|many
CASSLGANQPQHF
TGTGCCAGCAGCTTAGGGGCCAATCAGCCCCAGCATTTT
>TRBV27|TRBJ2-5|.|12|.
CASSPWRGTQYF
TGTGCCAGCAGCCCTTGGAGGGGGACCCAGTACTTC
>TRBV6-5|TRBJ2-7|TRBD1|12|many
CASSSRQGEQYF
TGTGCCAGCAGTTCTCGACAGGGCGAGCAGTACTTC
>TRBV12-3/TRBV12-4|TRBJ2-1|.|15|.
CASSPFPRSYNEQFF
TGTGCCAGCAGTCCATTTCCTCGCTCCTACAATGAGCAGTTCTTC
>TRBV20-1|TRBJ2-5|TRBD2|17|few
CSAGDNALAGGQETQYF
TGCAGTGCTGGAGATAATGCCCTAGCGGGGGGGCAAGAGACCCAGTACTTC
>TRBV5-1|TRBJ1-1|.|14|.
CASSAQGSRTEAFF
TGCGCCAGCAGCGCGCAGGGTAGTCGGACTGAAGCTTTCTTT
>TRBV28|TRBJ2-1|.|13|few
CASRRGAGGEQFF
TGTGCCAGCCGAAGGGGGGCCGGGGGTGAGCAGTTCTTC
>TRBV12-3/TRBV12-4|TRBJ2-2|.|13|few
CAIKEGDTGELFF
TGTGCCATTAAAGAGGGGGACACCGGGGAGCTGTTTTTT
>TRBV5-5|TRBJ2-5|.|12|.
CASSTSTETQYF
TGTGCCAGCAGCACCTCGACTGAGACCCAGTACTTC
>TRBV2|TRBJ2-4|.|18|once
CTSNNIPRRADAKNIQYF
TGTACCAGCAACAATATCCCCCGGAGAGCGGACGCCAAAAACATTCAGTACTTC
>TRBV6-6|TRBJ2-3|.|12|few
CASQTVTDTQYF
TGTGCCAGCCAAACGGTCACAGATACGCAGTATTTT
>TRBV5-5|TRBJ1-2|.|12|few
CASSLEGNGYTF
TGTGCCAGCAGCTTGGAGGGTAATGGCTACACCTTC
>TRBV6-1|TRBJ2-3|.|15|.
CASSPYSSGVGTQYF
TGTGCCAGCAGTCCTTACTCGTCGGGCGTGGGTACGCAGTATTTT
>TRBV5-1|TRBJ2-1|TRBD1|13|.
CASSAERGLEQFF
TGCGCCAGCAGCGCCGAGAGGGGGCTTGAGCAGTTCTTC
>TRBV7-2|TRBJ2-7|TRBD2|16|.
CASSFTTGLAKPEQYF
TGTGCCAGCAGCTTCACTACGGGACTAGCAAAACCCGAGCAGTACTTC
>TRBV29-1|TRBJ2-2|.|13|few
CSSATTGSGELFF
TGCAGTTCCGCTACAACGGGATCCGGGGAGCTGTTTTTT
>TRBV5-1|TRBJ2-3|TRBD2|15|few
CASSDLAGGVDTQYF
TGCGCCAGCAGCGATCTAGCGGGAGGTGTCGATACGCAGTATTTT
>TRBV11-3|TRBJ2-7|.|12|few
CASSGGFYEQYF
TGTGCCAGCAGCGGGGGATTCTACGAGCAGTACTTC
>TRBV29-1|TRBJ2-2|.|12|few
CSALTDTGELFF
TGCAGCGCCCTGACAGACACCGGGGAGCTGTTTTTT
>TRBV6-1|TRBJ1-1|TRBD1|14|.
CASTKNRQGPEAFF
TGTGCCAGCACCAAGAACCGACAGGGGCCTGAAGCTTTCTTT
>TRBV7-7|TRBJ2-2|.|16|few
CASSSRGGGNTGELFF
TGTGCTAGCAGCTCAAGAGGTGGAGGGAACACCGGGGAGCTGTTTTTT
>TRBV20-1|TRBJ2-2|TRBD2|12|few
CSVVGGSRELFF
TGCAGTGTAGTCGGGGGGAGTAGGGAGCTGTTTTTT
>TRBV29-1|TRBJ1-3|.|12|many
CSVDTVGNTIYF
TGCAGCGTTGACACGGTCGGAAACACCATATATTTT
>TRBV20-1|TRBJ2-2|.|14|.
CSARDGAYTGELFF
TGCAGTGCTAGAGATGGGGCCTACACCGGGGAGCTGTTTTTT